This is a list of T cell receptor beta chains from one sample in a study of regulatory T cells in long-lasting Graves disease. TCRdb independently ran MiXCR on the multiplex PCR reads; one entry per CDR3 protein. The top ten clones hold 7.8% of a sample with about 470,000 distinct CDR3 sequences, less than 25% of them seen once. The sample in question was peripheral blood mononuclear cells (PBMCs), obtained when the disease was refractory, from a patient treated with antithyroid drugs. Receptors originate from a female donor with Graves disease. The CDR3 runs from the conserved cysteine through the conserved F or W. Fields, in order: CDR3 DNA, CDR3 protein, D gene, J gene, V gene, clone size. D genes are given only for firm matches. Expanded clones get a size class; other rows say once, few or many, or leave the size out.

TGTGCCAGCAGCTTAAATAGCGGAAACATTCAGTACTTC	CASSLNSGNIQYF	-	TRBJ2-4	TRBV11-2	many
TGTGCCAGCAGCATACGCGGGACTAGCTTTTCCTACAATGAGCAGTTCTTC	CASSIRGTSFSYNEQFF	TRBD2	TRBJ2-1	TRBV27	few
TGTGCCTGGAGTGTAGGCGGACCATTCTACGAGCAGTACTTC	CAWSVGGPFYEQYF	-	TRBJ2-7	TRBV30	many
TGTGCCAGCAGGCCTCTCGGCAATCAGCCCCAGCATTTT	CASRPLGNQPQHF	-	TRBJ1-5	TRBV2	many
TGTGCCAGCAGCCAAGATTGGGGGCAAGAGACCCAGTACTTC	CASSQDWGQETQYF	-	TRBJ2-5	TRBV14	many
TGTGCCAGCAGTTATCAGGGGACCCAGTACTTC	CASSYQGTQYF	-	TRBJ2-5	TRBV27	-
TGTGCCAGTAGTATATCTCTCGTGGGACAGGGGGACGAGCAGTACTTC	CASSISLVGQGDEQYF	TRBD1	TRBJ2-7	TRBV19	-
TGTGCCAGCAGCCAATACGGGACAGGGGGGTTTGACGAGCAGTACTTC	CASSQYGTGGFDEQYF	TRBD1	TRBJ2-7	TRBV9	-
TGCAGTGCTCAGCTACTCCCGGGACGGAGCTCTGGGGCCAACGTCCTGACTTTC	CSAQLLPGRSSGANVLTF	-	TRBJ2-6	TRBV20-1	many
TGTGCCAGCAGTGAAGAGGTCGCTAACTATGGCTACACCTTC	CASSEEVANYGYTF	-	TRBJ1-2	TRBV6-1	many
TGTGCCAGCAGTTCCGAAATCGGGACAGGAAGCTCCTACGAGCAGTACTTC	CASSSEIGTGSSYEQYF	TRBD1	TRBJ2-7	TRBV27	once
TGTGCCAGCAGACAATTAGCGGGAGCTGGCAACGAGCAGTACTTC	CASRQLAGAGNEQYF	TRBD2	TRBJ2-7	TRBV28	many
TGTGCCAGTGGGGGTTCGACTAATGAAAAACTGTTTTTT	CASGGSTNEKLFF	-	TRBJ1-4	TRBV27	many
TGTGCCAGCAGTCGCTCTGGGACAGGTACCGCCGGGGAGCTGTTTTTT	CASSRSGTGTAGELFF	TRBD1	TRBJ2-2	TRBV6-4	-
TGTGCCAGCAGAAGCGGGACCACAGATACGCAGTATTTT	CASRSGTTDTQYF	TRBD2	TRBJ2-3	TRBV11-3	-
TGTGCCTGGAGGCCCCCAGGCAGGGTTGAGACCCAGTACTTC	CAWRPPGRVETQYF	-	TRBJ2-5	TRBV30	-
TGTGCCAGCAGCCATAAGCTCCCGGTGGGAGGCTACACCTTC	CASSHKLPVGGYTF	-	TRBJ1-2	TRBV7-3	few
TGTGCCAGCAGTTTGGACACTCCTGGGAACACTGAAGCTTTCTTT	CASSLDTPGNTEAFF	-	TRBJ1-1	TRBV28	many
TGTGCCAGCAGTCTAGCGCCTAGCGGGCAATACGGGGAGCTGTTTTTT	CASSLAPSGQYGELFF	TRBD2	TRBJ2-2	TRBV27	many
TGTGCCAGCAGTTGGACTAGCGGGCGCACCGGGGAGCTGTTTTTT	CASSWTSGRTGELFF	TRBD2	TRBJ2-2	TRBV6-5	-
TGTGCCAGCAGTTTAGTGCTAGCGGGAGGGCCGGGGAATGAGCAGTTCTTC	CASSLVLAGGPGNEQFF	TRBD2	TRBJ2-1	TRBV12-3/TRBV12-4	-
TGTGCCAGCAGGAGGCTCGGCCTGGAGCAGTACTTC	CASRRLGLEQYF	-	TRBJ2-7	TRBV6-1	many
TGTGCCAGCAGTTGGTCGGGGATCGAGACCCAGTACTTC	CASSWSGIETQYF	-	TRBJ2-5	TRBV28	many
TGCAGTGCTAGTGACAGGAGGACTGATGAAAAACTGTTTTTT	CSASDRRTDEKLFF	-	TRBJ1-4	TRBV20-1	many
TGTGCCAGCAGTCTCGGCCCAATCCTGGGGGCCAACGTCCTGACTTTC	CASSLGPILGANVLTF	-	TRBJ2-6	TRBV28	many